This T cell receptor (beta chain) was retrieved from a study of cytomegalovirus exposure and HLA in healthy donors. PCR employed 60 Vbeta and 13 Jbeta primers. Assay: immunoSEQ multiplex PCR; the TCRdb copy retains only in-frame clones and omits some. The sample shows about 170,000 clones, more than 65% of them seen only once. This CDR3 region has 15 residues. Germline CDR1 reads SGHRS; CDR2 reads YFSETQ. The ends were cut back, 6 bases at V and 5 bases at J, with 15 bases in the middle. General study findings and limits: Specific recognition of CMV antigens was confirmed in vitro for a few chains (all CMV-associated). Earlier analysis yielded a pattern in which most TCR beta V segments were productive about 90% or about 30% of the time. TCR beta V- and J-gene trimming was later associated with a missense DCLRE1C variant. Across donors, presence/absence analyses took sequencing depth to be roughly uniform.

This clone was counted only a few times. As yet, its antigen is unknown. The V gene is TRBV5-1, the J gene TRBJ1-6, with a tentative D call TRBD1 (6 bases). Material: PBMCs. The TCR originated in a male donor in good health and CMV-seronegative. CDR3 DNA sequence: TGCGCCAGCAACCCCTGGGGGCAGAATAATTCACCCCTCCACTTT. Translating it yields CASNPWGQNNSPLHF.